These T cell receptor beta chains were read from a single sample in a study of T cells in Graves' hyperthyroidism and ophthalmopathy. TCRdb fed the multiplex PCR reads into MiXCR, producing one record per CDR3 protein. This sample has a few hundred thousand distinct CDR3 sequences; approximately 17% occur once, and the top ten carry 40%. Sequenced: blood. Receptors were obtained from a man between 18 and 29 years old with Graves' ophthalmopathy. The CDR3 runs from the conserved cysteine through the conserved F or W. D genes are given only for firm matches. Clone size, where shown, is once, few, many, or a class for clones that have expanded.

D: NA; V: TRBV19; size: few; J: TRBJ1-1; CDR3: CASRMGRQAFF; DNA: TGTGCCAGTAGGATGGGACGGCAAGCTTTCTTT
D: NA; V: TRBV9; size: NA; J: TRBJ1-2; CDR3: CASPTRGYTF; DNA: TGTGCCAGCCCCACACGGGGCTACACCTTC
D: NA; V: TRBV11-2; size: many; J: TRBJ2-7; CDR3: CASRREASYEQYF; DNA: TGTGCCAGCAGGAGGGAGGCGAGCTACGAGCAGTACTTC
D: NA; V: TRBV2; size: many; J: TRBJ2-5; CDR3: CASRGDFKETQYF; DNA: TGTGCCAGCAGGGGGGACTTCAAAGAGACCCAGTACTTC
D: TRBD1; V: TRBV2; size: many; J: TRBJ2-3; CDR3: CASSRDRLDSTDTQYF; DNA: TGTGCCAGCAGCCGGGACAGGCTAGATAGCACAGATACGCAGTATTTT
D: NA; V: TRBV29-1; size: few; J: TRBJ2-7; CDR3: CSVVGQAAYEQYF; DNA: TGCAGCGTTGTTGGCCAGGCGGCCTACGAGCAGTACTTC
D: NA; V: TRBV5-1; size: NA; J: TRBJ2-6; CDR3: CASSLGLLSGANVLTF; DNA: TGCGCCAGCAGCTTGGGGCTTTTATCTGGGGCCAACGTCCTGACTTTC
D: TRBD1; V: TRBV7-9; size: NA; J: TRBJ2-2; CDR3: CASSRGQGWGGELFF; DNA: TGTGCCAGCAGCCGGGGACAGGGTTGGGGCGGGGAGCTGTTTTTT
D: NA; V: TRBV7-7; size: NA; J: TRBJ2-2; CDR3: CASSLGGSTGELFF; DNA: TGTGCCAGCAGCTTAGGGGGAAGCACCGGGGAGCTGTTTTTT
D: TRBD2; V: TRBV29-1; size: NA; J: TRBJ2-7; CDR3: CSVEPGLGDYEQYF; DNA: TGCAGCGTTGAACCGGGACTAGGCGACTACGAGCAGTACTTC
D: TRBD1; V: TRBV5-1; size: NA; J: TRBJ1-5; CDR3: CANSLEGRGDSQPQHF; DNA: TGCGCCAACAGCTTGGAGGGCAGGGGGGATAGTCAGCCCCAGCATTTT
D: NA; V: TRBV12-3/TRBV12-4; size: NA; J: TRBJ2-3; CDR3: CASSIGGGATDTQYF; DNA: TGTGCCAGCAGCATCGGAGGGGGGGCAACAGATACGCAGTATTTT
D: NA; V: TRBV7-6; size: many; J: TRBJ1-4; CDR3: CASSLWSTNEKLFF; DNA: TGTGCCAGCAGCTTATGGTCAACTAATGAAAAACTGTTTTTT
D: NA; V: TRBV3-1; size: many; J: TRBJ1-1; CDR3: CASSQDGGLGAFF; DNA: TGTGCCAGCAGCCAAGACGGGGGTCTTGGGGCTTTCTTT
D: TRBD1; V: TRBV5-1; size: NA; J: TRBJ2-5; CDR3: CASSMRQGKETQYF; DNA: TGCGCCAGCAGCATGAGACAGGGGAAAGAGACCCAGTACTTC
D: NA; V: TRBV16; size: few; J: TRBJ1-2; CDR3: CASTPRLDDSNYGYTF; DNA: TGTGCCAGCACCCCCCGCCTCGATGACAGTAACTATGGCTACACCTTC
D: NA; V: TRBV5-1; size: NA; J: TRBJ1-6; CDR3: CASSSRGPSPLHF; DNA: TGCGCCAGCAGCTCCCGGGGGCCTTCACCCCTCCACTTT
D: TRBD1; V: TRBV3-1; size: many; J: TRBJ1-1; CDR3: CASSHPQGEAFF; DNA: TGTGCCAGCAGCCATCCACAGGGGGAGGCTTTCTTT
D: NA; V: TRBV4-1; size: NA; J: TRBJ1-2; CDR3: CASSQQGSANYGYTF; DNA: TGCGCCAGCAGCCAACAGGGTTCAGCTAACTATGGCTACACCTTC